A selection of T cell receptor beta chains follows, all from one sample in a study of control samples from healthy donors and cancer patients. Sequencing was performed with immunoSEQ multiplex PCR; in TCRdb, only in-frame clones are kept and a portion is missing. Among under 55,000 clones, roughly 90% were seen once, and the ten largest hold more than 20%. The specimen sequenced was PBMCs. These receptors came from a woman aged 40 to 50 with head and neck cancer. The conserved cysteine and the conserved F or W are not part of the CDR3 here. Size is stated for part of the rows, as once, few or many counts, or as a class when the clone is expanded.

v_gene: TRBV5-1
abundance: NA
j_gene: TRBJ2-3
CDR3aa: ASSHWTSGTRTDTQY

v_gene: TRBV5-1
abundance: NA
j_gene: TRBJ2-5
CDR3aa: ASSSGQGRVGETQY

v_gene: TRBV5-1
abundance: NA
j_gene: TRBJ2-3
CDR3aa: ASSLSLGDGTDTQY

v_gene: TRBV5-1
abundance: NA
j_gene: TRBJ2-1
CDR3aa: ASSLSRVLHNEQF

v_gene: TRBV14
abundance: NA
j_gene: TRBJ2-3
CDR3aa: ASRGLPGPSRGTDTQY

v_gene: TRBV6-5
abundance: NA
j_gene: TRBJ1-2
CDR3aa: ASSYSGGWDYGYT

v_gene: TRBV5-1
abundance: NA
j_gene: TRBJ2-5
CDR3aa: ASSVRRGRETQY

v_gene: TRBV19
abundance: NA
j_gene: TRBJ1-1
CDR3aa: ASSTGDSPTEAF

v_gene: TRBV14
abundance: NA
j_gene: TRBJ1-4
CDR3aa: ASSPSREKLF

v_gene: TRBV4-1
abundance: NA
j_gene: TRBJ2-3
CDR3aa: ASSQGLAGALDTQY

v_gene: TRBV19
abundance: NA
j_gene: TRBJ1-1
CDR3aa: ASSIEGLRSTEAF

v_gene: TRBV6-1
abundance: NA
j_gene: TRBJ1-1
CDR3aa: ASSERGRSFRNTEAF

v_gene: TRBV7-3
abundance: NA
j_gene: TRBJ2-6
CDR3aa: ASSMAETAGANVLT

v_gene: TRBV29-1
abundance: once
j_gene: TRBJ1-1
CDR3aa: SAPQSGRGRFTEAF

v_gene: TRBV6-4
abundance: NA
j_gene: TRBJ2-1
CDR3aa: ASSGTSGAVYNEQF

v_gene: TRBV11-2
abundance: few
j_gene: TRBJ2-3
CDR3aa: ASRLSGRDTDTQY

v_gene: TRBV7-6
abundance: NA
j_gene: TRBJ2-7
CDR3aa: ASSSLAGVGGEQY